This T cell receptor (beta chain) was identified in a study of sequential checkpoint blockade in melanoma. Study-wide background: Randomization was 1:1 between first-line nivolumab→ipilimumab and ipilimumab→nivolumab. Maintenance nivolumab came after either treatment sequence.

Treatment in this sample: randomized to nivolumab then ipilimumab (arm A) or the reverse (arm B). Patients had received no earlier DNA-damaging chemotherapy. Live CD3+CD8+ CD19− CD56− cells were sorted from PBMCs. Between the trimmed V and J ends, which lost 4 bases and 0 bases, there was a span of 16 bases. This CDR3 has 16 residues. Germline assignment: CDR1 SGHRS and CDR2 YFSETQ. TCRdb's table, derived via immunoSEQ multiplex PCR, lists solely in-frame clones and lacks some. The sample shows under 40,000 clones, approximately 86% of them seen only once. The rearrangement links TRBV5-1 to TRBJ1-1; a possible D gene is TRBD1 (5 bases). The material sequenced was CD8+ T cells sorted from blood (inferred from file names), taken from a patient given nivolumab and ipilimumab in sequence. The TCR comes from a human donor with melanoma. The DNA of the CDR3 is TGCGCCAGCAGCCCCTGGACACTCAACATGAACACTGAAGCTTTCTTT. Translated, it gives CASSPWTLNMNTEAFF.